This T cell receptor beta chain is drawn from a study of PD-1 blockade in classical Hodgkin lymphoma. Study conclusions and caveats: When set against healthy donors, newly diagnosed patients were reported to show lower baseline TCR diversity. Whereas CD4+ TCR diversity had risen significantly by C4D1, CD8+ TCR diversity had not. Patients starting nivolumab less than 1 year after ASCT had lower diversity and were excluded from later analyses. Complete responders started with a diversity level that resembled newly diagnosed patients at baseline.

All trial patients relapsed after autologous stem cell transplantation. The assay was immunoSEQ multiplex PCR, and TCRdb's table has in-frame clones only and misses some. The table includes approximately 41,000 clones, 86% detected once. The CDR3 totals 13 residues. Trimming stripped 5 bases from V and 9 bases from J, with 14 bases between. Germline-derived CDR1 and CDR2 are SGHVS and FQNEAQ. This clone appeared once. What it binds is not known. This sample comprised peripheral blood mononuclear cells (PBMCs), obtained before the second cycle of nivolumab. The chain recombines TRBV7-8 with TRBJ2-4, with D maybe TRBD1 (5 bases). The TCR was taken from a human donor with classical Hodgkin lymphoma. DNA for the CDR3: TGTGCCAGCAGCCGTACAGGTTTTGGCATTCAGTACTTC. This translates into CASSRTGFGIQYF.